The 26 T cell receptor beta chains given below trace back to one sample, sequenced in a study of T cells in Graves' hyperthyroidism and ophthalmopathy. The TCR beta CDR3 regions underwent amplification using RNA transcripts as the source. Carried out on the TCR CDR3, a first-round RT-PCR used the HTBI primer set. TCRdb itself ran the multiplex PCR reads through MiXCR, one entry per CDR3 protein. The table lists 250,000 to 400,000 distinct CDR3 sequences, around 15% of them singletons. Specimen: blood. The receptors here all came from a woman aged 40 to 55 with Graves' ophthalmopathy.

In this sample, this clonotype turned up many times. The chain carries TRBV6-6 and TRBJ2-5; 7 bases are a match to TRBD1. There are 15 residues in the CDR3. With 2 bases clipped from V and 5 bases from J, the junction kept 8 bases outside the gene matches. The germline V gene encodes CDR1 MNHNY and CDR2 SVGAGI (reference sequence). The CDR3 DNA is TGTGCCAGCAGTTACGGCGACAGGGATTGGGAGACCCAGTACTTC. Translating it yields CASSYGDRDWETQYF.

The rearrangement links TRBV10-3 to TRBJ2-1; possibly TRBD1 or TRBD2 for D (7 bases each). Germline V lookup: CDR1 ENHRY, CDR2 SYGVKD. V lost 10 bases, J lost 2 bases, and 24 bases lay in between. The CDR3 extends over 17 amino acids. In nucleotides, the CDR3 is TGTGCCACACAAGGGGCTAGCGGCGACAGGGCCTACAATGAGCAGTTCTTC. Its protein is CATQGASGDRAYNEQFF.

This clonotype was observed a handful of times. The chain carries TRBV11-2 and TRBJ2-7, with 8 bases aligning to TRBD2. The V and J ends lost 2 bases and 3 bases, in that order; junction bases with no gene match: 3. CDR1 and CDR2 (germline): SGHAT, FQNNGV. This CDR3 is built from 14 residues. The CDR3 nucleotides are TGTGCCAGCAGCTTAAAGCGGGAGAGCTACGAGCAGTACTTC. Amino acids: CASSLKRESYEQYF.

Ten or more counts support this clonotype. This chain connects TRBV28 to TRBJ2-7; 7 positions agree with TRBD1. The V gene end was trimmed by 7 bases and the J gene end by 9 bases; junction bases not matched to a gene: 15. Germline loops: CDR1 MDHEN, CDR2 SYDVKM. CDR3 length: 14 amino acids. CDR3 DNA sequence: TGTGCCAGCAACCCCGGCGACAGGGCATTTTCGCAGTACTTC. This encodes CASNPGDRAFSQYF.

A word on this clonotype: This could be a read error, since a much larger clone is one nucleotide away. The rearrangement joins TRBV20-1 to TRBJ2-3; D uncertain. Trimming shortened V by 6 bases and J by 8 bases, and 15 bases separated the two germline ends. CDR3 size: 12 residues. Germline CDR1 reads DFQATT; CDR2 reads SNEGSKA (reference sequence). CDR3 in DNA: TGCAGTGCCGTTGGAGCGCCAGCTACGCAGTATTTT. Protein product: CSAVGAPATQYF.

This clonotype has more than one count but fewer than ten. The chain employs TRBV5-1 and TRBJ1-6; 8 bases match TRBD1. The CDR3 is 17 amino acids. Germline V gene lookup returns CDR1 SGHRS and CDR2 YFSETQ. V lost 3 bases and J lost 9; bases outside the gene matches: 14. CDR3 residues: CASSWTTRAGGTSPLHF. As DNA, the CDR3 is TGCGCCAGCAGCTGGACCACGAGGGCAGGGGGCACTTCACCCCTCCACTTT.

The rearrangement joins TRBV18 to TRBJ1-6; TRBD1 aligns across 7 bases. CDR1 and CDR2 from the germline V gene are KGHSH and LQKENI. This CDR3 has 15 residues. The V gene end was trimmed by 8 bases and the J gene end by 5 bases; junction bases not matched to a gene: 9. CDR3 DNA sequence: TGTGCCAGCACAACAGACAGGGCACATAATTCACCCCTCCACTTT. It is translated as CASTTDRAHNSPLHF.

The rearrangement uses TRBV7-8 and TRBJ2-2; TRBD2 aligns across 7 bases. The CDR3 length is 18 residues. V shed 1 base and J 4 bases; nucleotides not matched to a gene: 12. The germline gives CDR1 SGHVS, CDR2 FQNEAQ. The CDR3 sequence: CASSLVFGGGVSTGELFF. The CDR3 DNA reads as TGTGCCAGCAGCTTAGTTTTTGGGGGGGGAGTGAGCACCGGGGAGCTGTTTTTT.

This clonotype was counted at least ten times. The chain employs TRBV10-3 and TRBJ1-2; TRBD1 might be the D (5 bases). V was shortened by 4 bases and J by 4 bases, with 7 bases between the two germline ends. The CDR3 totals 12 residues. CDR1 is ENHRY, CDR2 SYGVKD, per germline. CDR3 nucleotides: TGTGCCATCAGTGCTGGGGCCTATGGCTACACCTTC. Translation: CAISAGAYGYTF.

This clonotype came up many times. V and J are TRBV19 and TRBJ2-2, with 14 bases that match TRBD2. V lost 9 bases to trimming and J lost 7 bases; unmatched junction nucleotides: 4. Germline V gene lookup returns CDR1 LNHDA and CDR2 SQIVND (reference sequence). The CDR3 loop spans 14 amino acids. The CDR3 sequence is CASRTSGRNGELFF. In DNA, the CDR3 is TGTGCCAGCAGGACTAGCGGGAGGAACGGGGAGCTGTTTTTT.

The chain joins TRBV7-8 to TRBJ2-4; 9 bases are a match to TRBD1. J gave up 8 bases and V 5 bases, and 7 bases lay outside the gene matches. Germline-derived CDR1 and CDR2 are SGHVS and FQNEAQ. This CDR3 has 14 amino acids. The CDR3 DNA follows: TGTGCCAGCAGCCCTGGACAGGGGTGGGACATTCAGTACTTC. Protein sequence: CASSPGQGWDIQYF. Looking up the rest from reference TRBV7-8 and TRBJ2-4 gives the full variable domain: GAGVSQSPRYKVAKRGQDVALRCDPISGHVSLFWYQQALGQGPEFLTYFQNEAQLDKSGLPSDRFFAERPEGSVSTLKIQRTQQEDSAVYLCASSPGQGWDIQYFGAGTRLSVL.

This clonotype was recorded many times. The V and J genes are TRBV27 and TRBJ2-3; TRBD1 aligns across 10 bases. Germline V gives CDR1 MNHEY, CDR2 SMNVEV (reference sequence). The CDR3 loop spans 20 amino acids. With V trimmed by 4 bases and J by 0 bases, 16 bases remained unmatched. CDR3 sequence (DNA): TGTGCCAGCAGTTCGACAGGGGGCATACCTGACCAATCTAGCACAGATACGCAGTATTTT. It codes for CASSSTGGIPDQSSTDTQYF.

This clonotype occurred many times. The CDR3 loop reads CASIVRLLEGETQYF. CDR3 in DNA: TGTGCCAGCATTGTTAGACTCCTCGAGGGAGAGACCCAGTACTTC. V and J are TRBV28 and TRBJ2-5, with D possibly TRBD2 on 5 matching bases. Germline V gives CDR1 MDHEN, CDR2 SYDVKM. The V and J ends lost 7 bases and 4 bases respectively, with 19 bases between them. The CDR3 spans 15 residues.

In its sample, this clonotype was seen many times. V gene TRBV6-1 combines with J gene TRBJ1-1, with D possibly matching TRBD1 (5 bases). The CDR3 has 20 amino acids. Trimming stripped 5 bases from V and 1 base from J, with 29 bases between. The germline V gene has CDR1 MNHNS and CDR2 SASEGT. CDR3 in DNA: TGTGCCAGCAGTTACGTCATTACCCAGGGATCCATAAGAACGAACACTGAAGCTTTCTTT. Its protein product is CASSYVITQGSIRTNTEAFF.

The table lists this clonotype with many counts. The chain is built from TRBV28 and TRBJ2-7; D might be TRBD1 (5 bases). This CDR3 comprises 15 residues. The V gene lost 3 bases and the J gene lost 0 bases, with 12 bases spanning the gap. The germline V gene encodes CDR1 MDHEN and CDR2 SYDVKM. CDR3: CASSLYRRRSYEQYF. Written as DNA, the CDR3 is TGTGCCAGCAGTTTGTACAGGCGACGCTCCTACGAGCAGTACTTC.

The sample holds many counts of this clonotype. The V and J genes are TRBV6-1 and TRBJ1-1; D is perhaps TRBD1 (6 bases). The V gene lost 8 bases and the J gene lost 1 base, with 14 bases spanning the gap. Germline-derived CDR1 and CDR2 are MNHNS and SASEGT. The CDR3 contains 14 residues. This CDR3 reads CASSRTVSNTEAFF. For the CDR3, the DNA is TGTGCCAGCTCCCGGACAGTTTCGAACACTGAAGCTTTCTTT.

This clonotype was detected ten times or more. The chain combines TRBV6-1 with TRBJ2-2, with 8 bases fitting TRBD2. The J segment lost 1 base and the V segment lost 6 bases, leaving 4 bases of the junction unmatched. The CDR3 length is 15 residues. CDR1 is MNHNS, CDR2 SASEGT, per germline. The CDR3 DNA reads TGTGCCAGCAGCACCGGGGGGGAGAACACCGGGGAGCTGTTTTTT. It is translated as CASSTGGENTGELFF.

This chain connects TRBV13 to TRBJ1-4; D remains unclear. The CDR3 loop spans 13 amino acids. Germline values: CDR1 PRHDT, CDR2 FYEKMQ (reference sequence). Trimming cost V 4 bases and J 8 bases, with 11 bases left between them. The CDR3 spells CASSSGVGEKLFF. The CDR3 nucleotides read TGTGCCAGCAGCTCCGGGGTAGGGGAAAAACTGTTTTTT.

The chain couples TRBV4-1 to TRBJ2-7, with D perhaps matching TRBD2 (6 bases). The CDR3 is made up of 15 amino acids. In germline, CDR1 is MGHRA, CDR2 YSYEKL. Trimming stripped 4 bases from V and 2 bases from J, with 15 bases between. The CDR3 sequence is CASSRQDGGPYEQYF. CDR3 sequence (DNA): TGCGCCAGCAGCCGCCAGGACGGGGGTCCCTACGAGCAGTACTTC.

This chain links TRBV7-9 with TRBJ1-4, with D possibly TRBD1 on 5 matching bases. Trimming cost V 2 bases and J 7 bases, with 14 bases left between them. The CDR3 has 15 amino acids. CDR1 SEHNR and CDR2 FQNEAQ come from the germline V gene (reference sequence). The CDR3 is CASSLWGERSEKLFF. The DNA for the CDR3 is TGTGCCAGCAGCTTATGGGGGGAGAGGAGTGAAAAACTGTTTTTT.

The sample holds many counts of this clonotype. The V gene is TRBV2, the J gene TRBJ1-5; tentatively, D is TRBD1 (6 bases). The CDR3 runs to 17 residues. The germline CDR1 and CDR2 sequences are SNHLY and FYNNEI. V was shortened by 6 bases and J by 3 bases, with 21 bases between the two germline ends. The CDR3 is CASRGRGGEVFNQPQHF. CDR3 DNA sequence: TGTGCCAGCAGGGGTAGGGGGGGCGAAGTGTTCAATCAGCCCCAGCATTTT.

In this sample, this clonotype turned up many times. This rearrangement joins TRBV20-1 to TRBJ2-3; D not resolved. Germline V gene data show CDR1 as DFQATT and CDR2 as SNEGSKA (reference sequence). Trimming pared 3 bases from V and 8 bases from J, leaving 15 bases between. The CDR3 sequence is 13 residues long. DNA for the CDR3: TGCAGTGCTAGTAGTTTGGGGTGGGCTACGCAGTATTTT. Residues: CSASSLGWATQYF.

This clonotype occurred a few times. The gene calls are TRBV14 and TRBJ2-1, with TRBD2 matching over 13 bases. Germline V lookup: CDR1 SGHDN, CDR2 FVKESK. This CDR3 comprises 13 residues. Germline trimming cut 4 bases from V and 14 bases from J; bases unmatched to any gene: 5. In nucleotides, the CDR3 is TGTGCCAGCAGCCTAAGACTAGCGGGAGGCGAGTTCTTC. Protein: CASSLRLAGGEFF.

This clonotype came up many times. The rearrangement links TRBV28 to TRBJ2-7, with a possible D match to TRBD1 (6 bases). The V gene lost 6 bases and the J gene lost 2 bases, with 17 bases spanning the gap. In germline, CDR1 is MDHEN, CDR2 SYDVKM. The CDR3 runs to 15 residues. The CDR3 is CASRLELGATYEQYF. DNA of the CDR3: TGTGCCAGCAGACTGGAATTGGGGGCCACCTACGAGCAGTACTTC.

This clonotype was observed many times. The rearrangement links TRBV20-1 to TRBJ1-3; D is unresolved. The CDR3 runs 13 residues. Trimming cost V 5 bases and J 6 bases, with 14 bases left between them. Germline V CDR1 and CDR2: DFQATT, SNEGSKA (reference sequence). In nucleotides, the CDR3 is TGCAGTGCTTCTGGGAGGGTGGAAAACACCATATATTTT. It encodes CSASGRVENTIYF.

This clonotype showed up many times. J is TRBJ1-1 and V is TRBV6-1, with TRBD1 matching over 7 bases. Trimming cost V 6 bases and J 0 bases; bases outside gene matches: 7. The CDR3 spans 15 residues. Per germline, CDR1 MNHNS and CDR2 SASEGT. The CDR3 DNA sequence: TGTGCCAGCAGACAAACGGGACAGTTGAACACTGAAGCTTTCTTT. Residues: CASRQTGQLNTEAFF.